Detailed here is one TCR beta chain. Its antigen is currently unknown. Sequencing used immunoSEQ multiplex PCR; TCRdb keeps in-frame clones, though not all of them. This sample has roughly 30,000 clones, with 80% to 95% found just once. This entry comes from a study of T cell clonotyping in hematopoietic cell transplantation. Study conclusions and caveats: Without cell sorting, CD4 versus CD8 contributions remain unresolved.

Trimming left V 3 bases short and J 11 bases short, with 10 bases between. There are 11 residues in the CDR3. Germline V lookup: CDR1 WSHSY, CDR2 SAAADI. Recipient blood drawn about 28 days pretransplant and days 30, 100, 180 after. This sample comprised PBMCs, obtained 100 days after allogeneic stem cell transplant. The sequence came from a female patient aged 50-60 years who had an allogeneic stem cell transplant from a related donor, so the T cells may come from the graft donor. Some clones in this sample may be carry-over from other donors' samples. This chain connects TRBV10-2 to TRBJ1-1, with D possibly matching TRBD1 (5 bases). The CDR3 bases are TGCGCCAGCAGTGACAGGGTAGAGGCTTTCTTT. It encodes CASSDRVEAFF.